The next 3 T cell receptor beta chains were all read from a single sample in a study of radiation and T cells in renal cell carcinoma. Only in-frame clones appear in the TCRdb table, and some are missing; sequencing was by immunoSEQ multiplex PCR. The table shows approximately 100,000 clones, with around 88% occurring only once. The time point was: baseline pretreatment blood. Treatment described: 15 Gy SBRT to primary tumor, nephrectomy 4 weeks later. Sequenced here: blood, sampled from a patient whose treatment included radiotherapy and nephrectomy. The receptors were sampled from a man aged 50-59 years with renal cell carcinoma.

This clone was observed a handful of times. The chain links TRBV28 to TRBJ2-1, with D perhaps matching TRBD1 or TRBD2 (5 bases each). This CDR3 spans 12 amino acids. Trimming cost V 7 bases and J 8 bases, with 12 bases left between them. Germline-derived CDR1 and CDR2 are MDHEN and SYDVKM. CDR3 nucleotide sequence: TGTGCCAGCATGGGATTGGGGGATGAGCAGTTCTTC. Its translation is CASMGLGDEQFF. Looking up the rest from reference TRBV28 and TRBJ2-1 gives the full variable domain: DVKVTQSSRYLVKRTGEKVFLECVQDMDHENMFWYRQDPGLGLRLIYFSYDVKMKEKGDIPEGYSVSREKKERFSLILESASTNQTSMYLCASMGLGDEQFFGPGTRLTVL.

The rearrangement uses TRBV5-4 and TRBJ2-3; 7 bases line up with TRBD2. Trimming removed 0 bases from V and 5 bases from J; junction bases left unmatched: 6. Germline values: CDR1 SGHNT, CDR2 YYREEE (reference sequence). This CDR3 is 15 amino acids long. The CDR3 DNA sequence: TGTGCCAGCAGCTTGGACTCCCGCGGGGGAGATACGCAGTATTTT. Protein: CASSLDSRGGDTQYF.

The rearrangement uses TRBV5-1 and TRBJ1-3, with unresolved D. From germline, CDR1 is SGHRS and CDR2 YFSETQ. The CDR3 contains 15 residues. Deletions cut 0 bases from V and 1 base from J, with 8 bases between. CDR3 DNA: TGCGCCAGCAGCTTGGAAGGTAGTTCTGGAAACACCATATATTTT. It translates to CASSLEGSSGNTIYF.